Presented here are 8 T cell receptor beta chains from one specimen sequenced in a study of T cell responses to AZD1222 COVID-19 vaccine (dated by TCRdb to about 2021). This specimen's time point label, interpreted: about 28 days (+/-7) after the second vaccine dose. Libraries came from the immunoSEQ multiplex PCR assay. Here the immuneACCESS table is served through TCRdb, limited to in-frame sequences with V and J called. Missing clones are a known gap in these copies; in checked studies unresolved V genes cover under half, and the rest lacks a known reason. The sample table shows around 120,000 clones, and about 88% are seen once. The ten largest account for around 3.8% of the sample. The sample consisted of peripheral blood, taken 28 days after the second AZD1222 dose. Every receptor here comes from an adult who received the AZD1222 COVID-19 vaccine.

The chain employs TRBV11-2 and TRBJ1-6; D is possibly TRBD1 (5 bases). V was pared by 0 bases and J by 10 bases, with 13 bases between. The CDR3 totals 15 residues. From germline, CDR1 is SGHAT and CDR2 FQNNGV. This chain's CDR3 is CASSLDPGAYSPLHF. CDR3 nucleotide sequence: TGTGCCAGCAGCTTAGATCCCGGGGCTTACTCACCCCTCCACTTT.

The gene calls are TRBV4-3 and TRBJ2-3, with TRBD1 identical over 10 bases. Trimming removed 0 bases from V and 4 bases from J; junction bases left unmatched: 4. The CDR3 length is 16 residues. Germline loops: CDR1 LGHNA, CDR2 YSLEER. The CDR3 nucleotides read TGCGCCAGCAGCCAAGATCCAGGACAGGGGGCAGATACGCAGTATTTT. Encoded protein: CASSQDPGQGADTQYF.

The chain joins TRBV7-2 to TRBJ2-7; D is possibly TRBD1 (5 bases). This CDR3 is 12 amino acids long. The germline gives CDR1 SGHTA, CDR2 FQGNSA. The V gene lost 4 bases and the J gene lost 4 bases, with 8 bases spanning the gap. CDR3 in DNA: TGTGCCAGCAGCTATGACAGATACGAGCAGTACTTC. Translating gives CASSYDRYEQYF.

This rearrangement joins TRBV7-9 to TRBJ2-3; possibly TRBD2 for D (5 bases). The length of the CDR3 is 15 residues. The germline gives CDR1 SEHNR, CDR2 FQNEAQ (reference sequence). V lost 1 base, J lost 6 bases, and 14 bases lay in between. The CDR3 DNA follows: TGTGCCAGCAGCTTAGAACTGGGAGTCGGTGATACGCAGTATTTT. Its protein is CASSLELGVGDTQYF.

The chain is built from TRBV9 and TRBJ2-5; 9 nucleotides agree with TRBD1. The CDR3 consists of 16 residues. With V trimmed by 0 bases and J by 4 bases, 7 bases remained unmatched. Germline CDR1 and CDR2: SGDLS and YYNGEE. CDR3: CASSVGGQGLRETQYF. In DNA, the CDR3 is TGTGCCAGCAGCGTAGGGGGACAGGGCCTGCGAGAGACCCAGTACTTC.

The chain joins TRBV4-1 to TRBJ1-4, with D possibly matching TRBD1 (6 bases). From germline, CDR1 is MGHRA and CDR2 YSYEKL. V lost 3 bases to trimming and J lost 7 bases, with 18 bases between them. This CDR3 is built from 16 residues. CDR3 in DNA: TGCGCCAGCAGCCATCCCCCGGGGGCGAGGGGTGAAAAACTGTTTTTT. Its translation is CASSHPPGARGEKLFF.

For the CDR3, the DNA is TGTGCCAGCAGTTACTCCCAGACCTATGGCTACACCTTC. Amino acid sequence: CASSYSQTYGYTF. The V and J genes are TRBV6-5 and TRBJ1-2; D unresolved. This CDR3 has 13 residues. Looked up from germline, CDR1 is MNHEY and CDR2 is SVGAGI. V lost 0 bases to trimming and J lost 4 bases, with 6 bases between them.

DNA of the CDR3: TGCGCCAGCAGCTGGCAAGGACGGAACTATGGCTACACCTTC. Translating it yields CASSWQGRNYGYTF. This chain connects TRBV5-1 to TRBJ1-2; D gene ambiguous. V was trimmed by 3 bases and J by 2 bases, leaving 11 bases between them. CDR1 and CDR2 from the germline V gene are SGHRS and YFSETQ. CDR3 size: 14 residues.